What follows are 31 T cell receptor beta chains derived from one specimen sequenced in a study of blood T cell repertoires in COVID-19. Some clones are missing from TCRdb's copy, which holds only in-frame ones; the method was immunoSEQ multiplex PCR. The sample has roughly 200,000 clones, 79% seen once. The specimen sequenced was peripheral blood. These receptor sequences come from a woman in her 40s with COVID-19, enrolled during active disease.

This chain connects TRBV28 to TRBJ2-1; TRBD1 agrees at 7 bases. This CDR3 spans 12 amino acids. In germline, CDR1 is MDHEN, CDR2 SYDVKM. V shed 6 bases and J 8 bases; nucleotides not matched to a gene: 4. CDR3 sequence: CASRDQGDEQFF. The CDR3 DNA reads TGTGCCAGCAGGGACCAGGGGGATGAGCAGTTCTTC.

The chain links TRBV7-3 to TRBJ2-7, with a tentative D call TRBD1 (6 bases). Germline values: CDR1 SGHTA, CDR2 FQGTGA. V was pared by 6 bases and J by 5 bases, with 20 bases between. This CDR3 spans 15 amino acids. The CDR3 reads CASSSTGLSGHEQYF. As DNA, the CDR3 is TGTGCCAGCAGTTCAACAGGGCTATCCGGCCACGAGCAGTACTTC.

V is TRBV5-5 and J is TRBJ1-2, with TRBD1 as a possible D gene (6 bases). The germline gives CDR1 SGHKS, CDR2 YYEKEE (reference sequence). Trimming cost V 9 bases and J 4 bases, with 16 bases left between them. The CDR3 length is 13 residues. The CDR3 DNA is TGTGCCACCGGACAGCCCGGGCGCTATGGCTACACCTTC. Protein: CATGQPGRYGYTF.

The chain employs TRBV13 and TRBJ1-2; D not resolved. There are 16 residues in the CDR3. Trimming removed 0 bases at V and 1 base at J, with 12 bases between. Germline V gives CDR1 PRHDT, CDR2 FYEKMQ (reference sequence). DNA for the CDR3: TGTGCCAGCAGCTTAGGCGCGTCCTCGATTAACTATGGCTACACCTTC. It translates to CASSLGASSINYGYTF.

J is TRBJ2-1 and V is TRBV10-1, with 8 nucleotides matching TRBD2. CDR1 WNHNN and CDR2 SYGVQD come from the germline V gene (reference sequence). The CDR3 covers 14 residues. V trimming: 8 bases; J trimming: 4 bases; junction bases outside the gene matches: 7. The CDR3 loop is CASSPGLDYNEQFF. CDR3 DNA sequence: TGCGCCAGCTCACCGGGACTAGATTACAATGAGCAGTTCTTC.

The chain carries TRBV7-9 and TRBJ1-5; D possibly corresponds to TRBD1 (5 bases). V was clipped by 5 bases and J by 4 bases, with 12 bases between them. Germline CDR1 SEHNR, CDR2 FQNEAQ (reference sequence). CDR3 size: 14 residues. CDR3 loop: CASSPGLPNQPQHF. The DNA of the CDR3 is TGTGCCAGCAGCCCGGGACTACCAAATCAGCCCCAGCATTTT.

V and J are TRBV19 and TRBJ2-6; tentative D call: TRBD2 (7 bases). Germline CDR1 is LNHDA and CDR2 is SQIVND (reference sequence). This CDR3 has 21 residues. V dropped 3 bases and J dropped 0 bases, with 24 bases sitting between them. The CDR3 spells CASSIIILSGGSLSGANVLTF. The DNA for the CDR3 is TGTGCCAGTAGTATCATAATCCTGTCGGGGGGCTCCCTCTCTGGGGCCAACGTCCTGACTTTC.

The chain employs TRBV10-3 and TRBJ2-3, with D perhaps TRBD1 (5 bases). This CDR3 has 14 amino acids. Germline V gives CDR1 ENHRY, CDR2 SYGVKD. V lost 6 bases and J lost 0, with 10 bases in between. The CDR3: CAISERQSTDTQYF. The CDR3 coding sequence is TGTGCCATCAGCGAGAGACAGAGCACAGATACGCAGTATTTT.

The chain combines TRBV18 with TRBJ1-1; D uncertain. CDR1 is KGHSH, CDR2 LQKENI, per germline. The CDR3 contains 15 residues. V dropped 2 bases and J dropped 6 bases, with 16 bases sitting between them. The DNA for the CDR3 is TGTGCCAGCTCACCAAGGGAGCAAACGTCGGCTGAAGCTTTCTTT. The encoded protein is CASSPREQTSAEAFF.

V and J are TRBV5-4 and TRBJ2-1; D is possibly TRBD2 (5 bases). Trimming shortened V by 3 bases and J by 2 bases, and 12 bases separated the two germline ends. The CDR3 is made up of 15 amino acids. CDR1 is SGHNT, CDR2 YYREEE, per germline (reference sequence). CDR3 nucleotides: TGTGCCAGCAGCTGGGCCGCCGGGACCTACAATGAGCAGTTCTTC. Translating gives CASSWAAGTYNEQFF.

The sample holds a few counts of this clone. The V and J genes are TRBV4-2 and TRBJ2-2; D is perhaps TRBD1 (5 bases). Germline V gene data show CDR1 as LGHNA and CDR2 as YNFKEQ. V lost 3 bases, J lost 5 bases, and 13 bases lay in between. The CDR3 sequence is 15 residues long. CDR3 coding DNA: TGTGCCAGCAGCCAGTTCGTGACAGAAACCGGGGAGCTGTTTTTT. The encoded protein is CASSQFVTETGELFF.

The rearrangement uses TRBV7-2 and TRBJ2-1; 13 bases are a match to TRBD2. Germline V lookup: CDR1 SGHTA, CDR2 FQGNSA. V dropped 3 bases and J dropped 4; count of bases not matched to a gene: 3. This CDR3 is built from 16 residues. DNA for the CDR3: TGTGCCAGCAGCTTCCCGGGACTAGCGGGGTACAATGAGCAGTTCTTC. Protein: CASSFPGLAGYNEQFF.

This clone was recorded once. This chain uses TRBV7-9 with TRBJ1-5; 7 bases align to TRBD1. The CDR3 is made up of 15 amino acids. In germline, CDR1 is SEHNR, CDR2 FQNEAQ (reference sequence). The V segment lost 3 bases and the J segment 0 bases; nucleotides outside the gene matches: 2. This chain's CDR3 is CASSFWTGSNQPQHF. The CDR3 DNA is TGTGCCAGCAGCTTCTGGACAGGTAGCAATCAGCCCCAGCATTTT.

The chain couples TRBV5-1 to TRBJ2-5; the match to TRBD2 covers 10 bases. The V and J ends lost 4 bases and 1 base, in that order; junction bases with no gene match: 7. The CDR3 sequence is 16 residues long. Germline values: CDR1 SGHRS, CDR2 YFSETQ. The CDR3 nucleotides read TGCGCCAGCAGCCTGCCGGGACTAGCGTTCCAAGAGACCCAGTACTTC. It translates to CASSLPGLAFQETQYF.

The chain has TRBV21-1 and TRBJ2-1; TRBD2, the D gene given by the table, was not confirmed from the DNA. TRBV21-1 is an annotated pseudogene. This CDR3 has 19 residues. CDR3 loop: CASSTSSSGRRPSVNEQFF. The CDR3 DNA reads as TGTGCCAGCAGCACTAGCTCGAGCGGGCGCCGTCCGTCAGTCAATGAGCAGTTCTTC.

The chain's CDR3 is CASSPNSGSTDTQYF. The CDR3 DNA sequence: TGTGCCAGCAGCCCCAATTCGGGGAGCACAGATACGCAGTATTTT. This chain connects TRBV11-1 to TRBJ2-3; D is perhaps TRBD2 (5 bases). V was cut by 5 bases and J by 0 bases, with 12 bases left in between. The CDR3 runs 15 residues. The germline V gene encodes CDR1 SGHAT and CDR2 FQDESV (reference sequence).

This clone showed up just a few times. The gene calls are TRBV7-2 and TRBJ2-1; perhaps TRBD2 as D (5 bases). The CDR3 covers 12 residues. V was trimmed by 5 bases and J by 15 bases, leaving 17 bases between them. Germline CDR1 reads SGHTA; CDR2 reads FQGNSA. The CDR3 spells CASSPDGVSWFF. The CDR3 nucleotides read TGTGCCAGCAGCCCCGACGGGGTTTCATGGTTCTTC.

The V call is TRBV5-4, the J call TRBJ1-1; D uncertain. Trimming took 1 base from V and 2 from J, leaving 6 bases between them. The CDR3 extends over 13 amino acids. CDR1 and CDR2 (germline): SGHNT, YYREEE (reference sequence). The CDR3 coding sequence is TGTGCCAGCAGCTTGCAGTTTAACACTGAAGCTTTCTTT. As protein: CASSLQFNTEAFF.

The chain recombines TRBV15 with TRBJ2-3; TRBD1 aligns across 8 bases. CDR3 length: 13 amino acids. Germline V gives CDR1 LNHNV, CDR2 YYDKDF (reference sequence). The trim removed 8 bases at V and 2 bases at J, leaving 3 bases unmatched. CDR3 protein: CATSQGDTDTQYF. CDR3 coding DNA: TGTGCCACCTCACAGGGGGACACAGATACGCAGTATTTT.

J is TRBJ1-3 and V is TRBV19; D unresolved. With 8 bases removed from V and 0 bases from J, the gap between germline ends came to 11 bases. The length of the CDR3 is 14 residues. Germline-derived CDR1 and CDR2 are LNHDA and SQIVND (reference sequence). As DNA, the CDR3 is TGTGCCAGTCGGAGTTCTTTCTCTGGAAACACCATATATTTT. Amino acids: CASRSSFSGNTIYF.

This chain links TRBV7-3 with TRBJ2-3, with D perhaps matching TRBD2 (6 bases). Germline V gene lookup returns CDR1 SGHTA and CDR2 FQGTGA. The CDR3 has 15 amino acids. The V and J ends lost 7 bases and 1 base respectively, with 15 bases between them. CDR3 residues: CASTTAGGGTDTQYF. The CDR3 DNA sequence: TGTGCCAGCACCACGGCGGGCGGGGGCACAGATACGCAGTATTTT.

The J gene is TRBJ2-2, the V gene TRBV5-1, with 8 bases lining up with TRBD2. There are 15 residues in the CDR3. V lost 5 bases to trimming and J lost 4 bases; unmatched junction nucleotides: 7. CDR1 and CDR2 from the germline V gene are SGHRS and YFSETQ. The CDR3 here is CASSLGTRGTGELFF. CDR3 sequence (DNA): TGCGCCAGCAGTCTCGGGACTAGAGGCACCGGGGAGCTGTTTTTT.

The rearrangement uses TRBV5-1 and TRBJ2-2; D uncertain. Germline V gene data show CDR1 as SGHRS and CDR2 as YFSETQ. The CDR3 spans 13 residues. Trimming shortened V by 4 bases and J by 1 base, and 5 bases separated the two germline ends. Written as DNA, the CDR3 is TGCGCCAGCAGCCAAAAGAACACCGGGGAGCTGTTTTTT. Its protein product is CASSQKNTGELFF.

The chain carries TRBV29-1 and TRBJ1-5; 7 nucleotides align to TRBD1. The germline CDR1 and CDR2 sequences are SQVTM and ANQGSEA. The ends lost 7 bases at V and 5 bases at J; junction bases unmatched: 8. The CDR3 contains 13 residues. The CDR3 nucleotides read TGCAGCGCCCACCCCAGGGGGGATCAGCCCCAGCATTTT. Its translation: CSAHPRGDQPQHF.

This chain joins TRBV29-1 and TRBJ1-2, with D hard to call. CDR1 is SQVTM, CDR2 ANQGSEA, per germline. Trimming stripped 8 bases from V and 7 bases from J, with 20 bases between. The CDR3 is 13 residues long. DNA for the CDR3: TGCAGCTCCGAGCCTCGAGGGATAAGTGGCTACACCTTC. Translation: CSSEPRGISGYTF.

A few counts support this clone. The chain couples TRBV11-2 to TRBJ2-4; 12 nucleotides line up with TRBD2. J lost 4 bases, V lost 5 bases, and 6 bases had no gene match. The CDR3 contains 16 residues. The germline CDR1 and CDR2 sequences are SGHAT and FQNNGV. The CDR3 region is CASSGLAGRPKNIQYF. CDR3 in DNA: TGTGCCAGCAGCGGACTAGCGGGGCGACCAAAAAACATTCAGTACTTC.

The chain couples TRBV30 to TRBJ2-7; TRBD2 aligns across 11 bases. This CDR3 region has 17 residues. Trimming cost V 0 bases and J 2 bases; bases outside gene matches: 9. CDR1 is GTSNPN, CDR2 SVGIG, per germline (reference sequence). CDR3 loop: CAWSVGTSGNFAYEQYF. CDR3 bases: TGTGCCTGGAGTGTAGGGACTAGCGGAAACTTTGCCTACGAGCAGTACTTC.

This chain connects TRBV15 to TRBJ1-4, with D hard to call. The CDR3 runs 13 residues. Germline V gives CDR1 LNHNV, CDR2 YYDKDF (reference sequence). The V end was cut by 3 bases, the J end by 5 bases, with 7 bases between. The CDR3 region has the DNA TGTGCCACCAGCAGGGCCCTCAATGAAAAACTGTTTTTT. Protein: CATSRALNEKLFF.

V usage is TRBV4-2 and J usage is TRBJ1-2; TRBD1 agrees at 12 bases. V was clipped by 3 bases and J by 12 bases; unmatched bases: 11. The CDR3 totals 15 residues. CDR1 is LGHNA and CDR2 is YNFKEQ in the germline V gene. The CDR3 bases are TGTGCCAGCAGCCAGGCCCGGGGACAGGGGGCTTGGAACACCTTC. Its translation: CASSQARGQGAWNTF.

Worth noting for this clone: Other DNA sequences within the sample encode an identical CDR3. The chain links TRBV19 to TRBJ1-5; TRBD1 matches 10 bases. CDR3 length equals 14 residues. V gave up 6 bases and J gave up 2 bases; unmatched junction bases: 1. From germline, CDR1 is LNHDA and CDR2 SQIVND (reference sequence). In nucleotides, the CDR3 is TGTGCCAGTAGCGGGACAGGGGGCAATCAGCCCCAGCATTTT. Encoded protein: CASSGTGGNQPQHF.

The V gene is TRBV6-5, the J gene TRBJ1-2, with 7 bases fitting TRBD1. Losses at the gene ends were 1 base for V and 8 bases for J; bases not matched to a gene: 7. Germline loops: CDR1 MNHEY, CDR2 SVGAGI. The CDR3 spans 14 residues. CDR3 residues: CASSYLDRAAGYTF. DNA for the CDR3: TGTGCCAGCAGTTACTTAGACAGGGCGGCGGGCTACACCTTC.